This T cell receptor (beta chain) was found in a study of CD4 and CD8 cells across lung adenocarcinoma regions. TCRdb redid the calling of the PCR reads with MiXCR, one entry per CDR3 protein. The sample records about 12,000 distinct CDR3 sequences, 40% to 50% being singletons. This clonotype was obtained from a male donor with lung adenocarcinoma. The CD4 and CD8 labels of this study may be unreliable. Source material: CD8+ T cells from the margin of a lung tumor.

The CDR3 loop reads CASSPRGLPGGNTGAQYF. CDR3 DNA: TGTGCCAGCAGTCCCCGGGGACTCCCGGGTGGGAACACAGGTGCGCAGTATTTT. This chain uses TRBV6-1 with TRBJ2-2; a weak D match, TRBD2 (6 bases). The DNA matches TRBJ2-3 better at its end, which makes the J call doubtful. Germline V gene sequence: CDR1 MNHNS, CDR2 SASEGT. The CDR3 is 18 residues long.